What follows are 20 T cell receptor beta chains derived from one specimen sequenced in a study of blood T cell repertoires in COVID-19. The assay was immunoSEQ multiplex PCR, and TCRdb's table has in-frame clones only and misses some. Seen here are under 250,000 clones, about 85% observed once, and the top ten hold around 3%. The specimen was peripheral blood. The origin of the receptors is a man aged 50 to 60 who had recovered from COVID-19.

The chain joins TRBV2 to TRBJ1-2, with TRBD1 as a possible D gene (5 bases). V lost 6 bases to trimming and J lost 8 bases, with 19 bases between them. Per the germline V gene, CDR1 is SNHLY and CDR2 is FYNNEI. This CDR3 region has 14 residues. The CDR3 sequence: CASSLGHSRMGYTF. The CDR3 DNA is TGTGCCAGCAGCCTCGGACACTCTCGTATGGGCTACACCTTC.

The rearrangement links TRBV6-5 to TRBJ2-3, with TRBD2 identical over 8 bases. Per the germline V gene, CDR1 is MNHEY and CDR2 is SVGAGI. The trim removed 7 bases at V and 4 bases at J, leaving 7 bases unmatched. The CDR3 consists of 14 residues. CDR3 in amino acids: CASMVVAGSDTQYF. DNA for the CDR3: TGTGCCAGCATGGTGGTAGCGGGGTCAGATACGCAGTATTTT.

The chain employs TRBV28 and TRBJ2-7; TRBD2 matches at 13 bases. V lost 8 bases, J lost 7 bases, and 5 bases stayed unmatched. The CDR3 spans 13 residues. From germline, CDR1 is MDHEN and CDR2 SYDVKM. The CDR3 protein is CASRTSGRNEQYF. Here the CDR3 DNA reads TGTGCCAGCCGGACTAGCGGGAGAAATGAGCAGTACTTC.

The chain recombines TRBV27 with TRBJ1-1, with unresolved D. Deletions cut 0 bases from V and 5 bases from J, with 10 bases between. CDR1 is MNHEY, CDR2 SMNVEV, per germline (reference sequence). The CDR3 is 14 residues long. CDR3 residues: CASSLSGSLTEAFF. The CDR3 nucleotides read TGTGCCAGCAGTTTATCGGGCAGCTTGACTGAAGCTTTCTTT.

The V and J genes are TRBV7-8 and TRBJ1-1; D perhaps matches TRBD1 (6 bases). Germline CDR1 reads SGHVS; CDR2 reads FQNEAQ. Trimming stripped 5 bases from V and 3 bases from J, with 13 bases between. This CDR3 contains 14 residues. The CDR3, as DNA: TGTGCCAGCAGCCCGAGGACAGAGGACACTGAAGCTTTCTTT. Protein sequence: CASSPRTEDTEAFF.

J is TRBJ1-2 and V is TRBV5-1; D is possibly TRBD1 (5 bases). The CDR3 sequence is 16 residues long. The germline CDR1 and CDR2 sequences are SGHRS and YFSETQ. Trimming stripped 0 bases from V and 5 bases from J, with 17 bases between. CDR3 nucleotide sequence: TGCGCCAGCAGCTTGGGGCGGACCAGGGCCCCTTATGGCTACACCTTC. This translates into CASSLGRTRAPYGYTF.

This rearrangement joins TRBV30 to TRBJ2-1; D unresolved. Looked up from germline, CDR1 is GTSNPN and CDR2 is SVGIG (reference sequence). V shed 0 bases and J shed 8 bases, with 8 bases lying between them. CDR3 size: 12 residues. CDR3 DNA sequence: TGTGCCTGGAGTGTATTATCTTATGAGCAGTTCTTC. Translation: CAWSVLSYEQFF.

The chain carries TRBV6-5 and TRBJ2-3; 8 bases are shared with TRBD1. The J segment lost 6 bases and the V segment lost 7 bases, leaving 9 bases of the junction unmatched. The CDR3 is 14 residues long. Per the germline V gene, CDR1 is MNHEY and CDR2 is SVGAGI. CDR3 in amino acids: CASIPGGAWDTQYF. For the CDR3, the DNA is TGTGCCAGCATACCAGGGGGCGCCTGGGATACGCAGTATTTT.

The rearrangement links TRBV19 to TRBJ1-5; a possible D gene is TRBD1 (5 bases). The length of the CDR3 is 16 residues. V dropped 1 base and J dropped 7 bases, with 17 bases sitting between them. CDR1 and CDR2 (germline): LNHDA, SQIVND (reference sequence). For the CDR3, the DNA is TGTGCCAGTAGTATAGGGGCCAGGGCAGGAGAACAGCCCCAGCATTTT. This gives the protein CASSIGARAGEQPQHF.

This chain links TRBV6-5 with TRBJ2-1; TRBD1 matches 7 bases. The CDR3 is 15 residues long. In germline, CDR1 is MNHEY, CDR2 SVGAGI. The V gene end was trimmed by 0 bases and the J gene end by 7 bases; junction bases not matched to a gene: 6. CDR3 residues: CASSYSYRGVNEQFF. CDR3 DNA sequence: TGTGCCAGCAGTTACTCCTACAGGGGTGTAAATGAGCAGTTCTTC.

The table lists this clone with a few counts. The chain is built from TRBV12-5 and TRBJ2-2; D possibly corresponds to TRBD1 (6 bases). CDR3 size: 15 residues. Germline CDR1 is LGHNT and CDR2 is FRNRAP. V lost 1 base and J lost 4, with 10 bases in between. CDR3 region: CASGLGRGSTGELFF. The CDR3 DNA follows: TGTGCTAGTGGTTTGGGCAGGGGTAGCACCGGGGAGCTGTTTTTT.

This chain uses TRBV15 with TRBJ1-1; possibly TRBD1 for D (5 bases). The CDR3 contains 19 residues. Germline CDR1 and CDR2: LNHNV and YYDKDF (reference sequence). V was trimmed by 0 bases and J by 0 bases, leaving 20 bases between them. CDR3 bases: TGTGCCACCAGCAGAGATTTCGGGCAGGGCACGTTCATGAACACTGAAGCTTTCTTT. Its translation is CATSRDFGQGTFMNTEAFF.

The V gene is TRBV5-8, the J gene TRBJ2-1; 10 bases align to TRBD2. Trimming removed 0 bases from V and 6 bases from J; junction bases left unmatched: 3. Germline V CDR1 and CDR2: SGHTS, YDEGEE. The CDR3 sequence is 15 residues long. In DNA, the CDR3 is TGTGCCAGCAGCTTGGGACTAGCGGGCACCAATGAGCAGTTCTTC. This encodes CASSLGLAGTNEQFF.

The chain has TRBV5-1 and TRBJ2-7, with 8 bases lining up with TRBD1. In germline, CDR1 is SGHRS, CDR2 YFSETQ. The trim removed 3 bases at V and 7 bases at J, leaving 21 bases unmatched. The CDR3 sequence is 18 residues long. The CDR3 DNA is TGCGCCAGCAGCTGGCAGGTGACAGGGGTTGTGAATAGTGGGGAGCAGTACTTC. Translation gives CASSWQVTGVVNSGEQYF.

The chain couples TRBV24-1 to TRBJ2-1, with D possibly being TRBD1 (5 bases). There are 12 residues in the CDR3. The V gene's germline CDR1 is KGHDR and CDR2 SFDVKD. V dropped 5 bases and J dropped 7 bases, with 8 bases sitting between them. The chain's CDR3 is CATSVGVNEQFF. The CDR3 region has the DNA TGTGCCACCAGTGTAGGGGTGAATGAGCAGTTCTTC.

The chain joins TRBV7-2 to TRBJ1-2; D perhaps matches TRBD1 (6 bases). Germline-derived CDR1 and CDR2 are SGHTA and FQGNSA. The germline V and J ends were trimmed by 5 bases and 6 bases, with 19 bases remaining between them. The CDR3 loop spans 15 amino acids. CDR3 residues: CASSPPWSGGDGYTF. DNA for the CDR3: TGTGCCAGCAGCCCTCCATGGTCGGGGGGCGATGGCTACACCTTC.

J is TRBJ1-2 and V is TRBV7-2, with TRBD1 matching over 8 bases. The CDR3 is 14 residues long. CDR1 and CDR2 from the germline V gene are SGHTA and FQGNSA. V was clipped by 5 bases and J by 4 bases; unmatched bases: 6. The CDR3 coding sequence is TGTGCCAGCAGCCCTCGGACAGGGCCCTATGGCTACACCTTC. Translation gives CASSPRTGPYGYTF.

In its sample, this clone was seen once. V gene TRBV24-1 combines with J gene TRBJ1-2, with D tentatively TRBD1 (6 bases). Germline V gene lookup returns CDR1 KGHDR and CDR2 SFDVKD. The V end was cut by 3 bases, the J end by 3 bases, with 10 bases between. The CDR3 contains 14 residues. For the CDR3, the DNA is TGTGCCACCAGTGATGCGACAGGCTACTATGGCTACACCTTC. The encoded protein is CATSDATGYYGYTF.

This clone was counted once. J is TRBJ1-4 and V is TRBV5-1; D is undetermined. Germline V gene lookup returns CDR1 SGHRS and CDR2 YFSETQ. This CDR3 is built from 15 residues. Trimming took off 2 bases at V and 0 bases at J, with 8 bases between the two ends. The chain's CDR3 is CASSFGRTTNEKLFF. Written as DNA, the CDR3 is TGCGCCAGCAGCTTCGGGAGAACAACTAATGAAAAACTGTTTTTT.

The chain joins TRBV7-2 to TRBJ1-5, with 10 bases matching TRBD1. Germline V gives CDR1 SGHTA, CDR2 FQGNSA. Trimming cost V 5 bases and J 0 bases; bases outside gene matches: 7. This CDR3 spans 17 amino acids. CDR3 sequence: CASSPPTGGLSNQPQHF. CDR3 nucleotides: TGTGCCAGCAGCCCCCCGACAGGGGGCCTTAGCAATCAGCCCCAGCATTTT.